These 4 T cell receptor beta chains were all obtained from the same sample, sequenced in a study of T-cell reconstitution after alpha-beta-depleted transplantation in children. This sample's TCRbeta library carried unique molecular identifier barcodes. TCRdb analysed the PCR reads with MiXCR anew, one entry per CDR3 protein. The sample contains about 580,000 distinct CDR3 sequences, under 25% of which appear only once. The specimen comprised PBMCs, mostly from graft donor cells, sampled 360 days after TCRalphabeta/CD19-depleted stem cell transplant. These receptors were collected from a boy younger than two who had a stem cell transplant for acute myeloid leukemia, so the T cells may come from the graft donor.

The J gene is TRBJ1-2, the V gene TRBV29-1; D unresolved. Trimming stripped 4 bases from V and 4 bases from J, with 10 bases between. The CDR3 sequence is 12 residues long. Germline CDR1 is SQVTM and CDR2 is ANQGSEA. The CDR3 sequence is CSVGSGSYGYTF. In DNA, the CDR3 is TGCAGCGTTGGGTCGGGCAGCTATGGCTACACCTTC.

Notes on this clonotype: At one end, the junction sequence differs from germline, possibly due to a read error. The V and J genes are TRBV13 and TRBJ2-5, with 14 bases that match TRBD2. The germline gives CDR1 PRHDT, CDR2 FYEKMQ (reference sequence). The length of the CDR3 is 15 residues. CDR3: CASSVAGLAGAIGDF. The CDR3, as DNA: TGTGCCAGCAGCGTCGCGGGACTAGCGGGGGCCATCGGGGACTTC.

The V and J genes are TRBV6-5 and TRBJ1-3; unclear D gene. The CDR3 spans 13 residues. Deletions cut 10 bases from V and 0 bases from J, with 10 bases between. The germline V gene encodes CDR1 MNHEY and CDR2 SVGAGI. CDR3 DNA sequence: TGTGCCACTACCCGGGGCTCTGGAAACACCATATATTTT. Amino acids: CATTRGSGNTIYF.

This clonotype occurred a few times. This rearrangement joins TRBV5-1 to TRBJ2-7; D not resolved. Germline V gene lookup returns CDR1 SGHRS and CDR2 YFSETQ. CDR3 size: 15 residues. V shed 0 bases and J shed 3 bases, with 13 bases lying between them. In DNA form, the CDR3 reads TGCGCCAGCAGCTTGGCGGGCCCCGGATACTACGAGCAGTACGTC. This sequence encodes CASSLAGPGYYEQYV.